This passage covers 10 T cell receptor beta chains from one sample sequenced in a study of T-cell memory formation after mild COVID-19. TCRdb used MiXCR to reprocess the 5' RACE reads, holding one entry per CDR3 protein. The table shows some 320,000 distinct CDR3 sequences, with 14% occurring only once. Sequences were obtained from PBMCs or a T cell subset sorted from them (not recorded which). All receptors come from a man aged 18-30 years who had mild COVID-19 (a few samples of this study predate the infection). Cell type and time point are not known.

This rearrangement joins TRBV11-2 to TRBJ1-1, with D unclear. From germline, CDR1 is SGHAT and CDR2 FQNNGV. The CDR3 consists of 15 residues. V lost 1 base and J lost 8, with 17 bases in between. This CDR3 is CASSLVNAAGEEAFF. As DNA, the CDR3 is TGTGCCAGCAGCTTAGTGAACGCTGCCGGGGAAGAAGCTTTCTTT.

The chain has TRBV5-1 and TRBJ1-1; the D gene is possibly TRBD1 (5 bases). V was clipped by 1 base and J by 5 bases, with 18 bases between them. CDR3 length: 16 residues. Per the germline V gene, CDR1 is SGHRS and CDR2 is YFSETQ. This CDR3 reads CASSLRFGGGGTEAFF. The CDR3 DNA reads as TGCGCCAGCAGCTTGCGTTTCGGGGGAGGAGGGACTGAAGCTTTCTTT.

The sample holds a few counts of this clonotype. The V gene is TRBV4-1, the J gene TRBJ1-2; a possible D gene is TRBD1 (6 bases). V lost 4 bases and J 5 bases, leaving 17 bases between the germline ends. Germline V gene data show CDR1 as MGHRA and CDR2 as YSYEKL. The CDR3 spans 15 residues. In nucleotides, the CDR3 is TGCGCCAGCAGCCGGGCAGGGGATTTAGGGTATGGCTACACCTTC. Amino acids: CASSRAGDLGYGYTF.

This chain joins TRBV28 and TRBJ2-1, with TRBD1 matching over 7 bases. CDR1 is MDHEN and CDR2 is SYDVKM in the germline V gene. The CDR3 length is 16 residues. Trimming at V came to 8 bases and at J to 1 base, leaving 11 bases not matched to a gene. The CDR3 sequence is CASDQPFRGSYNEQFF. DNA for the CDR3: TGTGCCAGCGACCAACCATTCAGGGGGTCCTACAATGAGCAGTTCTTC.

The V and J genes are TRBV24-1 and TRBJ2-3; D might be TRBD2 (7 bases). The CDR3 totals 15 residues. CDR1 is KGHDR, CDR2 SFDVKD, per germline. V gave up 4 bases and J gave up 4 bases, with 14 bases separating them. CDR3 sequence (DNA): TGTGCCACCAGTGACTCGCGGGGGCCCTCAGATACGCAGTATTTT. Its protein is CATSDSRGPSDTQYF.

This clonotype was found many times. The gene calls are TRBV5-1 and TRBJ2-3, with 8 bases matching TRBD1. CDR1 is SGHRS and CDR2 is YFSETQ in the germline V gene. The CDR3 loop spans 15 amino acids. V shed 0 bases, J shed 6 bases, and the junction held 6 bases outside the gene matches. The DNA of the CDR3 is TGCGCCAGCAGCTTGGCCGGGACAGGAGGGGATACGCAGTATTTT. Encoded protein: CASSLAGTGGDTQYF.

Only a few counts were recorded for this clonotype. CDR3 in DNA: TGCAGCATCCAAAGCTTCCAGAATTCCTACGAGCAGTACTTC. Translating gives CSIQSFQNSYEQYF. The rearrangement links TRBV29-1 to TRBJ2-7; D ambiguous. Trimming took 8 bases from V and 1 from J, leaving 18 bases between them. Germline values: CDR1 SQVTM, CDR2 ANQGSEA. The CDR3 extends over 14 amino acids.

The table lists this clonotype with many counts. The V gene is TRBV20-1, the J gene TRBJ2-2; the D gene could be TRBD1 or TRBD2 (6 bases each). The V and J ends lost 0 bases and 3 bases respectively, with 11 bases between them. This CDR3 has 15 residues. Per germline, CDR1 DFQATT and CDR2 SNEGSKA (reference sequence). CDR3 loop: CSARDWRGDTGELFF. The CDR3 DNA reads as TGCAGTGCTAGAGATTGGAGGGGGGACACCGGGGAGCTGTTTTTT.

The rearrangement links TRBV4-1 to TRBJ1-5; D possibly corresponds to TRBD1 (6 bases). Germline V gene data show CDR1 as MGHRA and CDR2 as YSYEKL. The CDR3 loop spans 15 amino acids. With 2 bases removed from V and 0 bases from J, the gap between germline ends came to 8 bases. Written as DNA, the CDR3 is TGCGCCAGCAGCCAACGGGACAATAGCAATCAGCCCCAGCATTTT. Translation: CASSQRDNSNQPQHF.

This clonotype has just a few counts. This chain joins TRBV14 and TRBJ1-3; D perhaps matches TRBD1 (6 bases). This CDR3 has 15 residues. Germline loops: CDR1 SGHDN, CDR2 FVKESK. The germline V and J ends were trimmed by 4 bases and 0 bases, with 10 bases remaining between them. Written as DNA, the CDR3 is TGTGCCAGCAGCCGACAGGTTCTCTCTGGAAACACCATATATTTT. Protein: CASSRQVLSGNTIYF.